The 21 T cell receptor beta chains reported below all come from one sample, sequenced in a study of T cell repertoires in cytomegalovirus infection. These TCRs are of unknown antigen specificity. TCRdb re-called the reads through MiXCR, storing one row per CDR3 protein. Among 100,000 to 150,000 distinct CDR3 sequences listed, more than 20% were seen once. The sample comprised PBMCs, sequenced either directly or after in vitro stimulation (not recorded which). These receptor sequences come from a human donor in good health (CMV status not recorded). Some clones in this sample may be carry-over from other donors' samples.

This clonotype showed up just once. The chain combines TRBV7-6 with TRBJ2-5; 12 positions match TRBD2. The V and J ends lost 8 bases and 5 bases, in that order; junction bases with no gene match: 15. CDR3 length: 17 amino acids. Germline V lookup: CDR1 SGHVS, CDR2 FNYEAQ. The CDR3 region is CASGVGLAGSTGETQYF. The CDR3 DNA is TGTGCCAGCGGCGTCGGACTAGCGGGGAGCACGGGGGAGACCCAGTACTTC. Drawing the rest from reference TRBV7-6 and TRBJ2-5, the complete variable domain is GAGVSQSPRYKVTKRGQDVALRCDPISGHVSLYWYRQALGQGPEFLTYFNYEAQQDKSGLPNDRFSAERPEGSISTLTIQRTEQRDSAMYRCASGVGLAGSTGETQYFGPGTRLLVL.

This clonotype was detected ten times or more. V is TRBV5-1 and J is TRBJ2-3, with 12 bases aligning to TRBD2. The V gene end was trimmed by 4 bases and the J gene end by 0 bases; junction bases not matched to a gene: 6. The CDR3 is 17 residues long. CDR1 and CDR2 from the germline V gene are SGHRS and YFSETQ. The DNA of the CDR3 is TGCGCCAGCAGCCTCCTAGCGGGGGGGGTGAGCACAGATACGCAGTATTTT. It encodes CASSLLAGGVSTDTQYF.

The DNA for the CDR3 is TGTGCCAGCAGTTCGCGGACCGACCAGTACTTC. Translated: CASSSRTDQYF. J is TRBJ2-7 and V is TRBV12-3 or TRBV12-4; no reliable D call. The CDR3 contains 11 residues. Trimming cost V 4 bases and J 10 bases, with 11 bases left between them.

This clonotype has just a few counts. The V and J genes are TRBV28 and TRBJ1-1, with TRBD1 identical over 11 bases. V was clipped by 6 bases and J by 6 bases; unmatched bases: 3. CDR3 length equals 13 residues. Germline V gives CDR1 MDHEN, CDR2 SYDVKM. The CDR3 reads CASRGQGAAEAFF. For the CDR3, the DNA is TGTGCCAGCAGAGGACAGGGGGCCGCTGAAGCTTTCTTT.

In this sample, this clonotype turned up a few times. J is TRBJ2-1 and V is TRBV7-2; 8 nucleotides line up with TRBD2. CDR1 SGHTA and CDR2 FQGNSA come from the germline V gene. The CDR3 is 16 amino acids. The ends lost 1 base at V and 2 bases at J; junction bases unmatched: 4. The DNA of the CDR3 is TGTGCCAGCAGCTTAGGGCCAGCGGGGGCCTACAATGAGCAGTTCTTC. This translates into CASSLGPAGAYNEQFF.

The V gene is TRBV20-1, the J gene TRBJ2-3; no definite D call. In germline, CDR1 is DFQATT, CDR2 SNEGSKA (reference sequence). The CDR3 has 12 amino acids. V lost 8 bases and J 3 bases, leaving 12 bases between the germline ends. CDR3 amino acids: CSSLRKTDTQYF. CDR3 DNA sequence: TGCAGTTCGCTCCGTAAAACAGATACGCAGTATTTT.

In its sample, this clonotype was seen a few times. CDR3 protein: CSARDRDGSQDTQYF. CDR3 nucleotide sequence: TGCAGTGCTAGAGATCGGGACGGGAGCCAAGATACGCAGTATTTT. V is TRBV20-1 and J is TRBJ2-3; D possibly corresponds to TRBD2 (6 bases). In germline, CDR1 is DFQATT, CDR2 SNEGSKA (reference sequence). Trimming removed 0 bases at V and 5 bases at J, with 15 bases between. This CDR3 is 15 amino acids long.

Regarding this clonotype: This may stem from a read error, because a much larger clone lies one nucleotide away. This sequence joins TRBV6-5 and TRBJ2-7, with a tentative D call TRBD2 (5 bases). The CDR3 extends over 13 amino acids. Germline V CDR1 and CDR2: MNHEY, SVGAGI. The CDR3 region has the DNA TGTGCCAACAGTTCGGGGTCTTACTACGAGCAGTACTTC. Protein sequence: CANSSGSYYEQYF.

At least ten counts were recorded for this clonotype. This chain uses TRBV18 with TRBJ2-3, with no clear D. Trimming left V 0 bases short and J 1 base short, with 11 bases between. CDR1 KGHSH and CDR2 LQKENI come from the germline V gene. This CDR3 spans 16 amino acids. This CDR3 reads CASSPPLAARTDTQYF. CDR3 sequence (DNA): TGTGCCAGCTCACCACCGCTTGCGGCGCGCACAGATACGCAGTATTTT.

This clonotype was observed a handful of times. The V gene is TRBV7-2, the J gene TRBJ1-5; D is unclear. CDR1 and CDR2 (germline): SGHTA, FQGNSA. The CDR3 sequence is 13 residues long. V was cut by 5 bases and J by 1 base, with 6 bases left in between. The CDR3 sequence: CASSTWSNQPQHF. CDR3 nucleotide sequence: TGTGCCAGCAGCACTTGGAGCAATCAGCCCCAGCATTTT.

This chain links TRBV10-3 with TRBJ1-4; 9 nucleotides align to TRBD1. The CDR3 runs 15 residues. Trimming took 10 bases from V and 0 from J; bases not matched to a gene: 6. Germline V gene data show CDR1 as ENHRY and CDR2 as SYGVKD. The CDR3, as DNA: TGTGCCACCCGCGGGACAGGGTCAACTAATGAAAAACTGTTTTTT. Encoded protein: CATRGTGSTNEKLFF.

This clonotype was seen a handful of times. This chain joins TRBV30 and TRBJ1-5; tentatively, D is TRBD1 (6 bases). V lost 0 bases and J lost 7, with 10 bases in between. Germline V gene lookup returns CDR1 GTSNPN and CDR2 SVGIG (reference sequence). This CDR3 has 13 amino acids. This CDR3 is CAWSVQGSQPQHF. CDR3 DNA sequence: TGTGCCTGGAGTGTTCAGGGGTCCCAGCCCCAGCATTTT.

This clonotype was observed at least ten times. The chain uses TRBV7-9 and TRBJ2-7; D assignment may be TRBD1 or TRBD2 (5 bases each). Per the germline V gene, CDR1 is SEHNR and CDR2 is FQNEAQ (reference sequence). The CDR3 spans 13 residues. The V gene lost 7 bases and the J gene lost 1 base, with 11 bases spanning the gap. The CDR3 nucleotides are TGTGCCAGCAACCCTGAGGGGTCCTACGAGCAGTACTTC. This codes for CASNPEGSYEQYF.

The chain is built from TRBV7-2 and TRBJ2-5; D might be TRBD2 (5 bases). The germline V gene encodes CDR1 SGHTA and CDR2 FQGNSA. V lost 5 bases and J 3 bases, leaving 10 bases between the germline ends. The CDR3 totals 13 residues. CDR3: CASSPGSKETQYF. The DNA of the CDR3 is TGTGCCAGCAGCCCGGGATCTAAAGAGACCCAGTACTTC.

This clonotype was seen a handful of times. The chain couples TRBV20-1 to TRBJ2-7, with D maybe TRBD2 (5 bases). The germline gives CDR1 DFQATT, CDR2 SNEGSKA (reference sequence). The germline V and J ends were trimmed by 7 bases and 5 bases, with 18 bases remaining between them. The CDR3 sequence is 13 residues long. CDR3 amino acids: CSVALARRDEQYF. CDR3 DNA: TGCAGTGTAGCTCTAGCCCGGAGAGACGAGCAGTACTTC.

This clonotype was counted a few times. The chain employs TRBV28 and TRBJ2-5; 9 bases are shared with TRBD2. Germline-derived CDR1 and CDR2 are MDHEN and SYDVKM. This CDR3 has 18 residues. The ends lost 3 bases at V and 5 bases at J; junction bases unmatched: 16. The CDR3 loop reads CASSFPYSREGLGETQYF. The DNA of the CDR3 is TGTGCCAGCAGTTTCCCCTACTCGCGGGAGGGCCTCGGGGAGACCCAGTACTTC.

The genes are TRBV11-2 and TRBJ2-5, with 9 nucleotides matching TRBD1. Trimming at V came to 1 base and at J to 4 bases, leaving 7 bases not matched to a gene. CDR1 and CDR2 from the germline V gene are SGHAT and FQNNGV. The CDR3 length is 16 residues. The CDR3 is CASSLAGGTGLETQYF. Written as DNA, the CDR3 is TGTGCCAGCAGCTTAGCCGGCGGGACAGGGCTAGAGACCCAGTACTTC.

The V call is TRBV28, the J call TRBJ2-5; D gene uncertain. This CDR3 has 10 amino acids. V was cut by 9 bases and J by 2 bases, with 4 bases left in between. The germline CDR1 and CDR2 sequences are MDHEN and SYDVKM. CDR3 loop: CASGQETQYF. In DNA form, the CDR3 reads TGTGCCAGTGGACAAGAGACCCAGTACTTC.

The chain combines TRBV10-3 with TRBJ2-2, with 10 positions matching TRBD2. V shed 9 bases, J shed 3 bases, and the junction held 7 bases outside the gene matches. There are 15 residues in the CDR3. Germline CDR1 reads ENHRY; CDR2 reads SYGVKD. The CDR3 bases are TGTGCCATTCCCTCTAGCGGGAGTCACACCGGGGAGCTGTTTTTT. It is translated as CAIPSSGSHTGELFF.

V is TRBV7-9 and J is TRBJ2-1; D possibly corresponds to TRBD2 (6 bases). Between the trimmed V and J ends, which lost 4 bases and 1 base, there was a span of 14 bases. This CDR3 contains 16 residues. CDR1 and CDR2 from the germline V gene are SEHNR and FQNEAQ (reference sequence). The CDR3 bases are TGTGCCAGCAGCTCAATGTGGGGAGGATCCTACAATGAGCAGTTCTTC. Translation: CASSSMWGGSYNEQFF.

In its sample, this clonotype was seen many times. This rearrangement joins TRBV10-1 to TRBJ2-3; 8 bases line up with TRBD1. V gave up 6 bases and J gave up 5 bases; unmatched junction bases: 10. The CDR3 runs to 15 residues. The V gene's germline CDR1 is WNHNN and CDR2 SYGVQD (reference sequence). CDR3 bases: TGCGCCAGCAGCTCCGGACAGGGAAGAGGAGATACGCAGTATTTT. Translation gives CASSSGQGRGDTQYF.